The clone carrying this TCR beta chain was observed a few times. Its target is not known. The CDR3 sequence is 11 residues long. Germline V gives CDR1 SQVTM, CDR2 ANQGSEA. V was clipped by 7 bases and J by 4 bases, with 11 bases between them. The data were obtained in a study of T cell repertoires in cytomegalovirus infection. Whole-study context: Signatures in public TCR beta sequences pointed to both CMV infection and matching HLA type.

TCRdb ran MiXCR on the reads and lists one entry per CDR3 protein. This sample has 400,000 or so distinct CDR3 sequences; 15% to 20% occur once, and the top ten carry approximately 10%. Findings and limits, study-wide: Clonotype analysis showed dominance of the ex vivo response by HLA-C-restricted CMV-specific TCR beta clonotypes. Carriers of CMV plus the relevant HLA were identified by cumulative public TCR beta family frequency.

This receptor was identified in a human donor in good health (CMV status not recorded). Some clones in this sample may be carry-over from other donors' samples. Sequenced input: PBMCs. The rearrangement joins TRBV29-1 to TRBJ2-7; D may be TRBD2 (6 bases). CDR3 amino acids: CSAGRGYEQYF. The CDR3, as DNA: TGCAGCGCCGGGAGAGGTTACGAGCAGTACTTC.